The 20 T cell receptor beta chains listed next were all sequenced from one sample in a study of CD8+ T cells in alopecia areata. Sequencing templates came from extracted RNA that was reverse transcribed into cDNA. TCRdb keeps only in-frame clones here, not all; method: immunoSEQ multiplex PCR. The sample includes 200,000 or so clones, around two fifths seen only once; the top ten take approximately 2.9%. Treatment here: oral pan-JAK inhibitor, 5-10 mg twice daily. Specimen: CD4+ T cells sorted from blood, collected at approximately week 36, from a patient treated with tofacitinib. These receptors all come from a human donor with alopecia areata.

DNA for the CDR3: TGTGCCTGGAGTGTCCACAGGGGCGACTATGGCTACACCTTC. Protein sequence: CAWSVHRGDYGYTF. This chain uses TRBV30 with TRBJ1-2; the match to TRBD1 covers 7 bases. The J segment lost 3 bases and the V segment lost 0 bases, leaving 4 bases of the junction unmatched. There are 14 residues in the CDR3. Germline CDR1 and CDR2: GTSNPN and SVGIG (reference sequence).

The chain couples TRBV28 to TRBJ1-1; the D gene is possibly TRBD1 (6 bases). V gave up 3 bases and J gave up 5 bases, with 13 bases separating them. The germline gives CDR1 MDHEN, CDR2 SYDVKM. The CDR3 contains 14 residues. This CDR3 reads CASSFSGAQTEAFF. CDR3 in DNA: TGTGCCAGCAGTTTTTCGGGGGCTCAGACTGAAGCTTTCTTT.

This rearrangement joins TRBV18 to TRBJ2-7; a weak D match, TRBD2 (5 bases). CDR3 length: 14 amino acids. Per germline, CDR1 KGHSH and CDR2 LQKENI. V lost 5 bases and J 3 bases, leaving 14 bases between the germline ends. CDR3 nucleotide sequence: TGTGCCAGCTCATTTAGCGTTGACGGCTACGAGCAGTACTTC. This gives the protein CASSFSVDGYEQYF.

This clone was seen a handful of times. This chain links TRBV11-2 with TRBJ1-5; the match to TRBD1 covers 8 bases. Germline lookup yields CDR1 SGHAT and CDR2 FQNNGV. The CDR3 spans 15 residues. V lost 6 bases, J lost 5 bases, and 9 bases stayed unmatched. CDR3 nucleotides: TGTGCCAGCAGTCTCGGGACAGGCGGCTATCAGCCCCAGCATTTT. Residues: CASSLGTGGYQPQHF.

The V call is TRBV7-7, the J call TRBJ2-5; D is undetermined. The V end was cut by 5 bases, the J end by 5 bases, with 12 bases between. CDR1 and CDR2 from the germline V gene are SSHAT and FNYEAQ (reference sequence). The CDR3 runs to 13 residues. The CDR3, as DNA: TGTGCCAGCAGCCCCACCACCGGGGAGACCCAGTACTTC. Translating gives CASSPTTGETQYF. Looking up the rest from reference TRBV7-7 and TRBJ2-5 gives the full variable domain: GAGVSQSPRYKVTKRGQDVTLRCDPISSHATLYWYQQALGQGPEFLTYFNYEAQPDKSGLPSDRFSAERPEGSISTLTIQRTEQRDSAMYRCASSPTTGETQYFGPGTRLLVL.

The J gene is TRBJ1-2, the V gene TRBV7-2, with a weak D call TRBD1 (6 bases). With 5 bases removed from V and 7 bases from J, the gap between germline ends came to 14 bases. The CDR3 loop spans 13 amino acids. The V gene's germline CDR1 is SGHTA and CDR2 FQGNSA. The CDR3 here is CTSSLRQDSGYTF. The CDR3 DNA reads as TGTACCAGCAGCCTCCGCCAGGACAGTGGCTACACCTTC.

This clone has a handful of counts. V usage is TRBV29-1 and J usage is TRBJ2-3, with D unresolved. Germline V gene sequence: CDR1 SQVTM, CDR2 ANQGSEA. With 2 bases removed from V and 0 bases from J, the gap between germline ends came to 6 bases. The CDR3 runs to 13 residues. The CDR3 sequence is CSVELGSTDTQYF. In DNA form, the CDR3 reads TGCAGCGTTGAATTAGGTAGCACAGATACGCAGTATTTT.

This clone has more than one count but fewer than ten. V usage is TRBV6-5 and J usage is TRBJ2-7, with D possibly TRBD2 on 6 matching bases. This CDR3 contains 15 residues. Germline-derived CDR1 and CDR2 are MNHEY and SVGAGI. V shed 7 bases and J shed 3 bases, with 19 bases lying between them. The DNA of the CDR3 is TGTGCCAGCATCAAACGCGGGGATTCGCGCTACGAGCAGTACTTC. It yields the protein CASIKRGDSRYEQYF.

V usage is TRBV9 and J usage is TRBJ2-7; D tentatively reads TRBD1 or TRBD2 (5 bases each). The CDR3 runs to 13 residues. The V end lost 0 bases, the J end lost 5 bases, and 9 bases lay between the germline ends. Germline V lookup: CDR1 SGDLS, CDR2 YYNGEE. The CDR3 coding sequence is TGTGCCAGCAGCGTAGGGGACGGCCACGAGCAGTACTTC. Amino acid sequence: CASSVGDGHEQYF.

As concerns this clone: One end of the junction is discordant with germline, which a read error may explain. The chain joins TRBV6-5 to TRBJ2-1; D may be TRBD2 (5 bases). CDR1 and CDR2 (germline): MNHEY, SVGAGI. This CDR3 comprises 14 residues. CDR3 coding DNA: TGTGCCATCAGTGGTCAGCGGAGCAACAATGAGCAGTTCTTC. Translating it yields CAISGQRSNNEQFF.

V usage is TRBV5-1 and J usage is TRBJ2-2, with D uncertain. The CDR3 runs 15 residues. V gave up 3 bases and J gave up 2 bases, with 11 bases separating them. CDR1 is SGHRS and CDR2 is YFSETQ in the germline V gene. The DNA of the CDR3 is TGCGCCAGCAGCTGGGCGGCAGTCAACACCGGGGAGCTGTTTTTT. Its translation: CASSWAAVNTGELFF.

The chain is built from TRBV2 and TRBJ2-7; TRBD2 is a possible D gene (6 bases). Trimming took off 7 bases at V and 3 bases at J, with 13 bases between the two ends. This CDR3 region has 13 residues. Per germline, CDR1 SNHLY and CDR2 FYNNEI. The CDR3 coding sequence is TGTGCCAGCAATCATCGGGGGTTCTACGAGCAGTACTTC. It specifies CASNHRGFYEQYF.

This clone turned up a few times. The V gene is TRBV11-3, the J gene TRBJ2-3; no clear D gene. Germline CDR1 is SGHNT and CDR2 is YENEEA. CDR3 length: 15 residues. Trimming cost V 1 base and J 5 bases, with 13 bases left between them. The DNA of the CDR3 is TGTGCCAGCAGCTTAGGTTATGGCCCGGTAGATACGCAGTATTTT. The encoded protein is CASSLGYGPVDTQYF.

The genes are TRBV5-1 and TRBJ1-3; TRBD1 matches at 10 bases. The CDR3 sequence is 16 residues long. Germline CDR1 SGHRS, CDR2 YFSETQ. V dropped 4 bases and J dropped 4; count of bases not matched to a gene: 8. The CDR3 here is CASSAGDRGYGNTIYF. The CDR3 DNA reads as TGCGCCAGCAGCGCCGGGGACAGGGGATACGGAAACACCATATATTTT.

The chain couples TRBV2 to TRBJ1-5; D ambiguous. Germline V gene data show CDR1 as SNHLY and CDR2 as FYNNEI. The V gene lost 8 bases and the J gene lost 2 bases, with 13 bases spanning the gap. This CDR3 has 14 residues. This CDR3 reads CASWRGVGNQPQHF. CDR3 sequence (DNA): TGTGCCAGCTGGCGGGGTGTTGGCAATCAGCCCCAGCATTTT.

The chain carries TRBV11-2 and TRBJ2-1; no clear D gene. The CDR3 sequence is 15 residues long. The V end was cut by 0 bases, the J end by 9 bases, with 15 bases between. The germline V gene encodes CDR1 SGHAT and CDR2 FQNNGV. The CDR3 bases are TGTGCCAGCAGCTTAGATCTTCCCCAAACAAGTGAGCAGTTCTTC. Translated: CASSLDLPQTSEQFF.

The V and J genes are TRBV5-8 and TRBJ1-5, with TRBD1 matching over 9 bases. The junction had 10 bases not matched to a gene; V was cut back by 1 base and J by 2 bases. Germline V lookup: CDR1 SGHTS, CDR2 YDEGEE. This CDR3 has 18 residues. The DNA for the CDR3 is TGTGCCAGCAGCTTGTTCCCCGGGACAGGGCTCGGCAATCAGCCCCAGCATTTT. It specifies CASSLFPGTGLGNQPQHF.

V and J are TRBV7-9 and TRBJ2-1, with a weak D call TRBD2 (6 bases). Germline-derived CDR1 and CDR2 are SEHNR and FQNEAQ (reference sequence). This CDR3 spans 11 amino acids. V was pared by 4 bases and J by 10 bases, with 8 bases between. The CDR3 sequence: CASSWSGEQFF. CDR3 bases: TGTGCCAGCAGCTGGAGCGGGGAGCAGTTCTTC.

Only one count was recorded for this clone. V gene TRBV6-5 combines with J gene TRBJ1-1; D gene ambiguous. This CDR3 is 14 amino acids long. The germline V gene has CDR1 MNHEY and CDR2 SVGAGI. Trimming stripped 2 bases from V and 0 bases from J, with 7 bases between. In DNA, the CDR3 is TGTGCCAGCAGTTACCAGGACCTGAACACTGAAGCTTTCTTT. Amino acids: CASSYQDLNTEAFF.

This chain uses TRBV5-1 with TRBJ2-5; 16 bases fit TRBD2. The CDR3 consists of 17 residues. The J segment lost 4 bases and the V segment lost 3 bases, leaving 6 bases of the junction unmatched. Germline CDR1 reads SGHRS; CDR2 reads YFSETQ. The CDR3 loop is CASSSGLAGGVAETQYF. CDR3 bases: TGCGCCAGCAGCTCGGGACTAGCGGGAGGGGTCGCAGAGACCCAGTACTTC.